The table lists the clone carrying this T cell receptor beta chain with many counts. In germline, CDR1 is LGHDT, CDR2 YNNKEL (reference sequence). V lost 2 bases and J lost 6, with 10 bases in between. There are 14 residues in the CDR3. Researchers took RNA transcripts and amplified the TCR beta CDR3 regions from them. Primed by the HTBI set, a first-round RT-PCR was run on the TCR CDR3. TCRdb called the multiplex PCR reads again in MiXCR, with one record for every CDR3 protein. This sample yields about 400,000 distinct CDR3 sequences, of which about 15% are seen a single time; 32% belongs to the top ten. This sample is drawn from a study of T cells in Graves' hyperthyroidism and ophthalmopathy.

This receptor was obtained from a woman aged 25 to 39 with Graves' hyperthyroidism. Sequencing was performed on blood. The V gene is TRBV3-1, the J gene TRBJ2-2; D is perhaps TRBD2 (5 bases). CDR3 sequence: CASSQWGVAGELFF. Here the CDR3 DNA reads TGTGCCAGCAGCCAATGGGGAGTGGCCGGGGAGCTGTTTTTT.